This TCR beta chain was captured by sequencing in a study of PD-L1 blockade in urothelial cancer. Turning to the study itself: Prior chemotherapy in patients spanned 0 to 3 regimens. Counts from blood samples showed a median of 141,255 T cells. Study results and caveats: Pretreatment clonality of the blood TCR repertoire below the median was predictive of superior survival.

Time point defined: peripheral blood 6 weeks after treatment start. As to this clone: Its antigen is still unknown.

Here immunoSEQ multiplex PCR was the method, and the copy in TCRdb shows in-frame clones only, minus some. In the table there are over 70,000 clones, 83% of which are singletons. Germline CDR1 and CDR2: ENHRY and SYGVKD. V shed 3 bases and J shed 2 bases, with 8 bases lying between them. The CDR3 length is 15 residues. The sample here was PBMCs, taken around atezolizumab (anti-PD-L1) treatment. This clonotype was obtained from a man aged 65-85 years with urothelial cancer. The chain joins TRBV10-3 to TRBJ2-6; tentative D call: TRBD1 (5 bases). The CDR3, as DNA: TGTGCCATCAGTGATATAGGGGCTGGGGCCAACGTCCTGACTTTC. It specifies CAISDIGAGANVLTF.